The 29 T cell receptor beta chains below come from one sample, sequenced in a study of beta chain features in type 1 diabetes. Study-level points and caveats: Shorter TCRB CDR3s, moderately but significantly so, were found in Type 1 diabetes patients in all four CD4+ subsets.

TCRB transcripts that were expressed got sequenced, as all of the isolated RNA had been reverse transcribed. Data came from immunoSEQ multiplex PCR; TCRdb stores just in-frame clones and leaves some out. The profile shows more than 550,000 clones, about 14% of them singletons. The antigens of these receptors remain unknown. Specimen: naive CD4+ T cells from blood. These TCRs come from a man younger than 35 with type 1 diabetes.

This clone has a handful of counts. The rearrangement joins TRBV9 to TRBJ2-5, with D perhaps TRBD1 or TRBD2 (5 bases each). Trimming cost V 0 bases and J 4 bases, with 16 bases left between them. Per germline, CDR1 SGDLS and CDR2 YYNGEE. The CDR3 contains 16 residues. CDR3 DNA: TGTGCCAGCAGCGTAGGCGGTGGGGGTCAGGGAGAGACCCAGTACTTC. It specifies CASSVGGGGQGETQYF.

This clone was detected a few times. The CDR3 region has the DNA TGTGCCAGCAGCCTCGATCGTGAAAAACTGTTTTTT. Its protein is CASSLDREKLFF. V usage is TRBV6-5 and J usage is TRBJ1-4; D not resolved. In germline, CDR1 is MNHEY, CDR2 SVGAGI. The V end was cut by 6 bases, the J end by 7 bases, with 9 bases between. This CDR3 has 12 residues.

The chain joins TRBV28 to TRBJ2-5; 8 bases fit TRBD2. The junction had 10 bases not matched to a gene; V was cut back by 5 bases and J by 5 bases. Germline CDR1 MDHEN, CDR2 SYDVKM. This CDR3 region has 15 residues. The CDR3 nucleotides are TGTGCCAGCAGTCCCCGCGGCGGGAGGTGGGAGACCCAGTACTTC. It is translated as CASSPRGGRWETQYF.

This clone occurred a few times. The chain uses TRBV10-3 and TRBJ2-7, with TRBD2 matching 10 bases. Trimming cost V 10 bases and J 5 bases; bases outside gene matches: 8. CDR1 and CDR2 from the germline V gene are ENHRY and SYGVKD. This CDR3 region has 13 residues. The CDR3 DNA reads TGTGCCACCGCTAGCGGGAGTGGCCACGAGCAGTACTTC. This sequence encodes CATASGSGHEQYF.

A few counts support this clone. This chain links TRBV7-2 with TRBJ1-1; 7 bases map to TRBD1. The trim removed 5 bases at V and 3 bases at J, leaving 6 bases unmatched. The CDR3 is 14 residues long. Germline CDR1 reads SGHTA; CDR2 reads FQGNSA. The CDR3 sequence is CASSRTGWDTEAFF. Written as DNA, the CDR3 is TGTGCCAGCAGCCGGACAGGATGGGACACTGAAGCTTTCTTT.

CDR3 in DNA: TGTGCCTCACGGACAGACTCCTACGAGCAGTACTTC. Protein: CASRTDSYEQYF. The chain couples TRBV6-5 to TRBJ2-7; TRBD1 is a possible D gene (6 bases). The CDR3 consists of 12 residues. Trimming removed 11 bases at V and 0 bases at J, with 11 bases between. Per the germline V gene, CDR1 is MNHEY and CDR2 is SVGAGI.

In this sample, this clone turned up a few times. The chain has TRBV30 and TRBJ1-5, with no clear D. The CDR3 contains 14 residues. Looked up from germline, CDR1 is GTSNPN and CDR2 is SVGIG (reference sequence). With 1 base removed from V and 4 bases from J, the gap between germline ends came to 11 bases. In DNA form, the CDR3 reads TGTGCCTGGAGTGGTGTCGGCCTAAATCAGCCCCAGCATTTT. Its protein product is CAWSGVGLNQPQHF.

V is TRBV5-6 and J is TRBJ2-3, with D possibly matching TRBD1 (6 bases). The CDR3 is 14 amino acids. Trimming took 4 bases from V and 8 from J, leaving 17 bases between them. Germline assignment: CDR1 SGHDT and CDR2 YYEEEE. This chain's CDR3 is CASSLAQGIGTQYF. CDR3 bases: TGTGCCAGCAGCCTGGCGCAGGGGATCGGTACGCAGTATTTT.

This clone has a handful of counts. The chain employs TRBV30 and TRBJ1-5; tentative D call: TRBD1 (6 bases). Germline CDR1 reads GTSNPN; CDR2 reads SVGIG (reference sequence). CDR3 size: 14 residues. V was clipped by 1 base and J by 3 bases, with 10 bases between them. CDR3 bases: TGTGCCTGGAGTGAAGGACAGTTCAATCAGCCCCAGCATTTT. This encodes CAWSEGQFNQPQHF.

This clone turned up a few times. The genes are TRBV29-1 and TRBJ2-7; TRBD1 or TRBD2 may be the D gene (6 bases each). V lost 6 bases and J lost 7, with 16 bases in between. Germline V gene sequence: CDR1 SQVTM, CDR2 ANQGSEA. CDR3 size: 12 residues. In nucleotides, the CDR3 is TGCAGCGTCCTTCCGGGGGCGCGTGAGCAGTACTTC. Its translation is CSVLPGAREQYF.

CDR3 DNA: TGTGCCAGCAGTTTCCTCGGGCAAGAGACCCAGTACTTC. Its protein product is CASSFLGQETQYF. The rearrangement joins TRBV27 to TRBJ2-5; D gene unclear. The CDR3 sequence is 13 residues long. CDR1 and CDR2 from the germline V gene are MNHEY and SMNVEV (reference sequence). The ends were cut back, 3 bases at V and 2 bases at J, with 7 bases in the middle.

This clone was counted between two and nine times. The J gene is TRBJ1-5, the V gene TRBV30; 10 bases agree with TRBD1. The CDR3 runs to 16 residues. V was clipped by 5 bases and J by 5 bases; unmatched bases: 12. Germline assignment: CDR1 GTSNPN and CDR2 SVGIG (reference sequence). The CDR3 DNA reads TGTGCCTGGTGCGCTAATACCGGGACAGGGGATCAGCCCCAGCATTTT. Translated, it gives CAWCANTGTGDQPQHF. Full variable domain (rest looked up from reference TRBV30 and TRBJ1-5): SQTIHQWPATLVQPVGSPLSLECTVEGTSNPNLYWYRQAAGRGLQLLFYSVGIGQISSEVPQNLSASRPQDRQFILSSKKLLLSDSGFYLCAWCANTGTGDQPQHFGDGTRLSIL.

This sequence joins TRBV4-2 and TRBJ2-5, with 14 bases fitting TRBD2. The junction had 3 bases not matched to a gene; V was cut back by 4 bases and J by 2 bases. CDR1 LGHNA and CDR2 YNFKEQ come from the germline V gene. This CDR3 has 16 amino acids. CDR3 loop: CASSLGTSGGQETQYF. CDR3 coding DNA: TGTGCCAGCAGCCTCGGGACTAGCGGGGGTCAAGAGACCCAGTACTTC.

This clone was recorded a few times. V usage is TRBV7-2 and J usage is TRBJ2-3; 9 bases map to TRBD2. CDR3 length equals 18 residues. The V segment lost 6 bases and the J segment 1 base; nucleotides outside the gene matches: 14. CDR1 is SGHTA and CDR2 is FQGNSA in the germline V gene. CDR3 DNA sequence: TGTGCCAGCAGGGGACCTCTAGCGGGAAGAGTTGGCACAGATACGCAGTATTTT. It specifies CASRGPLAGRVGTDTQYF.

This clone occurred a few times. The V and J genes are TRBV29-1 and TRBJ1-2; no definite D call. V gave up 1 base and J gave up 8 bases, with 11 bases separating them. CDR3 size: 12 residues. Germline loops: CDR1 SQVTM, CDR2 ANQGSEA. This CDR3 reads CSVEVSSMGYTF. Written as DNA, the CDR3 is TGCAGCGTTGAAGTGAGTTCTATGGGCTACACCTTC.

The chain is built from TRBV6-5 and TRBJ1-2, with TRBD1 matching 9 bases. The CDR3 has 14 amino acids. Germline V lookup: CDR1 MNHEY, CDR2 SVGAGI. J was trimmed by 8 bases and V by 6 bases; bases with no gene match: 10. The CDR3 protein is CASSSGTGSMGYTF. In nucleotides, the CDR3 is TGTGCCAGCAGCTCCGGGACAGGGTCTATGGGCTACACCTTC.

This sequence joins TRBV4-1 and TRBJ1-5, with a weak D call TRBD1 (5 bases). V lost 2 bases and J 8 bases, leaving 16 bases between the germline ends. The CDR3 contains 15 residues. Germline assignment: CDR1 MGHRA and CDR2 YSYEKL. CDR3: CASSQQGGRREPQHF. The CDR3 DNA follows: TGCGCCAGCAGCCAACAGGGTGGACGCCGGGAGCCCCAGCATTTT.

This clone was seen only a few times. This sequence joins TRBV30 and TRBJ2-7, with 7 positions matching TRBD1. V dropped 5 bases and J dropped 2; count of bases not matched to a gene: 9. Germline lookup yields CDR1 GTSNPN and CDR2 SVGIG (reference sequence). CDR3 length: 14 residues. The CDR3: CAWGEGQVPYEQYF. The CDR3 bases are TGTGCCTGGGGGGAAGGACAGGTACCCTACGAGCAGTACTTC.

The chain uses TRBV5-1 and TRBJ1-1, with TRBD1 identical over 7 bases. After removal of 7 bases from V and 0 bases from J, the junction contained 3 bases not matched to a gene. The CDR3 covers 13 residues. CDR1 is SGHRS, CDR2 YFSETQ, per germline. CDR3 bases: TGCGCCAGCGTAGGGACAGTGAACACTGAAGCTTTCTTT. It specifies CASVGTVNTEAFF.

The rearrangement links TRBV5-1 to TRBJ1-1; D gene unclear. From germline, CDR1 is SGHRS and CDR2 YFSETQ. The V end lost 0 bases, the J end lost 1 base, and 10 bases lay between the germline ends. This CDR3 region has 15 residues. The CDR3 loop is CASSLARPRNTEAFF. CDR3 sequence (DNA): TGCGCCAGCAGCTTGGCCCGTCCCAGGAACACTGAAGCTTTCTTT.

J is TRBJ2-7 and V is TRBV18, with D possibly matching TRBD1 (6 bases). Trimming took 3 bases from V and 0 from J, leaving 18 bases between them. CDR1 is KGHSH, CDR2 LQKENI, per germline. The CDR3 runs to 17 residues. CDR3 amino acids: CASSPLARTVSSYEQYF. The CDR3 DNA is TGTGCCAGCTCACCGCTAGCTAGGACAGTATCCTCCTACGAGCAGTACTTC.

This clone was counted once. This chain uses TRBV5-1 with TRBJ1-5, with D unresolved. The CDR3 runs 16 residues. Trimming took 4 bases from V and 5 from J, leaving 19 bases between them. Germline V CDR1 and CDR2: SGHRS, YFSETQ. The CDR3 DNA reads as TGCGCCAGCAGCCGTCCCGCTCGGGAATGCGATCAGCCCCAGCATTTT. Translated, it gives CASSRPARECDQPQHF.

The rearrangement links TRBV11-2 to TRBJ2-3; D may be TRBD1 or TRBD2 (5 bases each). The CDR3 contains 15 residues. Looked up from germline, CDR1 is SGHAT and CDR2 is FQNNGV. V was clipped by 4 bases and J by 6 bases, with 17 bases between them. CDR3 DNA: TGTGCCAGCAGCTCCCTTCAGGGAGTCCGGGATACGCAGTATTTT. The encoded protein is CASSSLQGVRDTQYF.

The V and J genes are TRBV19 and TRBJ1-1, with TRBD1 matching 8 bases. V lost 7 bases, J lost 5 bases, and 12 bases stayed unmatched. CDR1 LNHDA and CDR2 SQIVND come from the germline V gene (reference sequence). The CDR3 has 15 amino acids. CDR3 sequence reads: CASTWEDRDDTEAFF. As DNA, the CDR3 is TGTGCCAGTACCTGGGAGGACAGGGATGATACTGAAGCTTTCTTT.

This clone has only a few counts. The chain combines TRBV6-6 with TRBJ1-3, with a weak D call TRBD1 (5 bases). Germline V gene data show CDR1 as MNHNY and CDR2 as SVGAGI (reference sequence). V was pared by 7 bases and J by 0 bases, with 7 bases between. This CDR3 region has 13 residues. The CDR3 is CASTTGSGNTIYF. In DNA form, the CDR3 reads TGTGCCAGCACCACAGGCTCTGGAAACACCATATATTTT.

In its sample, this clone was seen a few times. The chain carries TRBV29-1 and TRBJ1-2; D call uncertain. The CDR3 contains 13 residues. Germline CDR1 SQVTM, CDR2 ANQGSEA. V was cut by 4 bases and J by 5 bases, with 14 bases left in between. The CDR3 here is CSVVSLIDYGYTF. DNA of the CDR3: TGCAGCGTTGTGAGTCTAATAGATTATGGCTACACCTTC. Looking up the rest from reference TRBV29-1 and TRBJ1-2 gives the full variable domain: SAVISQKPSRDICQRGTSLTIQCQVDSQVTMMFWYRQQPGQSLTLIATANQGSEATYESGFVIDKFPISRPNLTFSTLTVSNMSPEDSSIYLCSVVSLIDYGYTFGSGTRLTVV.

This chain joins TRBV7-9 and TRBJ1-2; D is undetermined. The length of the CDR3 is 15 residues. V lost 2 bases and J lost 4, with 14 bases in between. Germline assignment: CDR1 SEHNR and CDR2 FQNEAQ (reference sequence). As DNA, the CDR3 is TGTGCCAGCAGCTTAAACACGAAGGCACCCTATGGCTACACCTTC. Residues: CASSLNTKAPYGYTF.

V usage is TRBV5-6 and J usage is TRBJ1-1; D is ambiguous. This CDR3 spans 17 amino acids. The ends were cut back, 1 base at V and 0 bases at J, with 16 bases in the middle. Germline CDR1 is SGHDT and CDR2 is YYEEEE. CDR3 protein: CASSLSLGGNMNTEAFF. The CDR3 DNA reads TGTGCCAGCAGCTTGTCACTGGGCGGCAATATGAACACTGAAGCTTTCTTT.

This clone was found a few times. The chain joins TRBV6-1 to TRBJ1-4, with 7 nucleotides matching TRBD1. From germline, CDR1 is MNHNS and CDR2 SASEGT. With 7 bases clipped from V and 7 bases from J, the junction kept 9 bases outside the gene matches. The CDR3 runs 14 residues. The DNA of the CDR3 is TGTGCCAGCATCTTGACAGGGCAAGGTGAAAAACTGTTTTTT. It encodes CASILTGQGEKLFF.